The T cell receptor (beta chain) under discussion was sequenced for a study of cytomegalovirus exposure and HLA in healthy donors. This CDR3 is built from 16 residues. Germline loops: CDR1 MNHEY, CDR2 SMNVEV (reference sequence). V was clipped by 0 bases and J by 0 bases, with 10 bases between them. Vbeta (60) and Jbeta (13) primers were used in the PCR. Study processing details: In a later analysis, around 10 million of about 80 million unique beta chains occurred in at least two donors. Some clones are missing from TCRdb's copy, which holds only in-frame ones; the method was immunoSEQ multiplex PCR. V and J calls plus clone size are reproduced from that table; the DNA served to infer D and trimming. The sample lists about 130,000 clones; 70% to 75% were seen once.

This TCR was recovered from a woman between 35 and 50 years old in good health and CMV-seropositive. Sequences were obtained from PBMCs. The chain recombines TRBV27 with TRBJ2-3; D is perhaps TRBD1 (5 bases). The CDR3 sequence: CASSLSGLTSTDTQYF. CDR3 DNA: TGTGCCAGCAGTTTATCGGGGCTAACTAGCACAGATACGCAGTATTTT.